The entry that follows covers one TCR beta chain sequence. The antigen remains undetermined. Some clones are missing from TCRdb's copy, which holds only in-frame ones; the method was immunoSEQ multiplex PCR. The sample holds some 120,000 clones, about 84% seen once. This entry comes from a study of cytomegalovirus exposure and HLA in healthy donors. Study in general: The same platform was used for the roughly 120 validation repertoires as for the approximately 610 first-cohort repertoires, as reported in a later analysis. Points from the study as a whole: That first-cohort TCR clusters tended to co-occur in the 120 or so validation repertoires was found in a later analysis. Three chains linked to CMV were shown in vitro to be specific for CMV antigens. Rare TCR sequences dominated, though some public TCRs recurred in many donors.

CDR1 is SGDLS, CDR2 YYNGEE, per germline. V was clipped by 1 base and J by 6 bases, with 9 bases between them. This CDR3 is built from 13 residues. What was sequenced was PBMCs. This TCR derives from a woman younger than 45 in good health and CMV-seronegative. V is TRBV9 and J is TRBJ2-3; D is unclear. The CDR3 DNA reads as TGTGCCAGCAGCGTATTTGTCCGGGATACGCAGTATTTT. The encoded protein is CASSVFVRDTQYF.